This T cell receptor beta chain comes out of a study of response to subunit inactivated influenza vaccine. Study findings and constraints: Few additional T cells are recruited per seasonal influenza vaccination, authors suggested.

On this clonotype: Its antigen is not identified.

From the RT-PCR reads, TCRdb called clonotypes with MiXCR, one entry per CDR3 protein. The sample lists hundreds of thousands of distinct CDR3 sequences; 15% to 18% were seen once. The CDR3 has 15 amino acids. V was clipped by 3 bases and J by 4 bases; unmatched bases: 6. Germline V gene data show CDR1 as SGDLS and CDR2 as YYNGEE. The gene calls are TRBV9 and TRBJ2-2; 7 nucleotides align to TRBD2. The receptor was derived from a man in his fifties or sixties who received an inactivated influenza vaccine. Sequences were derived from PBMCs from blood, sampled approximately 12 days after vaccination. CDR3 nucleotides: TGTGCCAGCAGCGCGACTAGCCGGGGCACCGGGGAGCTGTTTTTT. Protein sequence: CASSATSRGTGELFF.